Listed below are T cell receptor beta chains from one sample, sequenced in a study of T cell responses to AZD1222 COVID-19 vaccine. Assay: immunoSEQ multiplex PCR; the TCRdb copy retains only in-frame clones and omits some. The table records about 93,000 clones, around 89% of them present only once. The sample consisted of peripheral blood, taken 28 days after the second AZD1222 dose. The receptors come from an adult who received the AZD1222 COVID-19 vaccine. Both conserved end residues are part of each CDR3. Fields, in order: CDR3 length, clone size, D gene, J gene, V gene, CDR3 DNA, CDR3 protein. A D gene is named only where the DNA matches it firmly. Some rows have no size entry. The others give once, few or many, or a class for an expanded clone.

>15|-|-|TRBJ1-3|TRBV5-1
TGCGCCAGCAGCTTAGGGGGATATTCGGGAAACACCATATATTTT
CASSLGGYSGNTIYF
>12|once|-|TRBJ1-5|TRBV12-3/TRBV12-4
TGTGCCAGCAGTTGGGGGGGACAGCCCCAGCATTTT
CASSWGGQPQHF
>14|-|-|TRBJ2-7|TRBV30
TGTGCCTGGAACGGGGGAGGTCTCTTCTACGAGCAGTACTTC
CAWNGGGLFYEQYF
>13|-|-|TRBJ1-5|TRBV6-2/TRBV6-3
TGTGCCAGCAGTTACGTGGGAAATCAGCCCCAGCATTTT
CASSYVGNQPQHF
>18|-|TRBD2|TRBJ2-1|TRBV7-2
TGTGCCAGCAGCTTAGGGTCTAGCGGGAGAAGGCGGAGCAATGAGCAGTTCTTC
CASSLGSSGRRRSNEQFF
>14|-|-|TRBJ1-4|TRBV5-4
TGTGCCAGCAGCTTGGGGTCGGAGTCTGAAAAACTGTTTTTT
CASSLGSESEKLFF
>16|-|-|TRBJ2-1|TRBV6-6
TGTGCCAGCAGTTACTCTTCGGTGGTCCCCTACAATGAGCAGTTCTTC
CASSYSSVVPYNEQFF
>20|-|-|TRBJ1-6|TRBV4-2
TGTGCCAGCAGCCAAGATCTCCCGAGGCAGGCGAACTCCTATAATTCACCCCTCCACTTT
CASSQDLPRQANSYNSPLHF
>14|-|TRBD1|TRBJ1-2|TRBV6-6
TGTGCCAGCAGACCGACAGGGCCCAGCTATGGCTACACCTTC
CASRPTGPSYGYTF
>15|-|-|TRBJ1-2|TRBV7-2
TGTGCCAGCAGCTTAGCCCAGGGAGCTCACTATGGCTACACCTTC
CASSLAQGAHYGYTF
>16|-|-|TRBJ1-3|TRBV6-1
TGTGCCAGCAGTGAAGAGACGGGTACCTCTGGAAACACCATATATTTT
CASSEETGTSGNTIYF
>13|-|-|TRBJ1-1|TRBV9
TGTGCCAGCAGCCTGAGACAGAACACTGAAGCTTTCTTT
CASSLRQNTEAFF
>13|-|-|TRBJ2-7|TRBV2
-
CASSILEVPKQYF